This T cell receptor beta chain was sequenced during a study of blood T cell repertoires in COVID-19 (dated by TCRdb to the early 2020s). Regarding the research as a whole: Collaborator samples came from the United States, Italy and Spain and covered acute and convalescent phases of COVID-19. The material from the prospective study consisted of cDNA or gDNA derived from T cells, B-cell-depleted T cells, or PBMCs. Deeply sampled blood TCRbeta repertoires from subjects exposed to, actively infected with, or recovered from COVID-19 were included in the dataset. The repertoires were released in a freely available public database intended as a resource for research on the immune response to SARS-CoV-2. The samples were drawn from the first 160 participants of the ongoing ImmuneRACE study and from some 1,300 subjects provided by 6 global collaborators. Nearly every sample came with metadata listing a de-identified subject ID, COVID-19 status, age in years and sex. Where HLA class I and class II types were available, the types were taken from metadata supplied by the sample provider, not from assay-based typing.

From the cysteine up to the phenylalanine, the CDR3 has a length of 15 residues. CDR3 DNA only is kept here, 45 bases in frame from base 1. Deletion took 0 bases off V and 2 bases off J, with a span of 8 bases between the germline ends. As encoded in the germline V gene (reference sequence), CDR1 is LGHDT while CDR2 is YNNKEL. With respect to this clone: The antigen it recognizes is unknown. The input lacks base qualities; no much larger clone sits a single base away.

The immunoSEQ Assay, a bias-controlled multiplex PCR, was used to amplify TCRbeta CDR3 regions from genomic DNA. The original pipeline was this. Within the assay, amplification of reference gene primers was used to estimate how many nucleated cells each sample contained. Sequence reads were collapsed and filtered to measure the absolute abundance of every unique TCRbeta CDR3 rearrangement. For each sample, productive Simpson clonality was calculated as the square root of Simpson's diversity index across productive rearrangements. Entries here come from immuneACCESS through TCRdb and include only in-frame sequences with V and J called. Some clones fail to appear in such tables; in the studies checked, an unresolved V gene covers under half of the shortfall, and the cause of the remainder is unknown. D and trimming come from the DNA, and the V and J calls and clone size come from that table. Within this sample are over 200,000 clones, with about 90% of them counted one time only. About 1.3% of the sample belongs to the ten largest clones.

Collaborating institutions collected whole blood in K2EDTA tubes following their own protocols. Collaborator samples were shipped for TCRbeta analysis as frozen whole blood, isolated PBMCs, or DNA extracted from either sample type. What the authors observed across the whole study: How much clinical and demographic metadata was included differed by source and by participant, and the metadata was provided uncurated.

The sequence links TRBV3-1 (or the pseudogene TRBV3-2) to TRBJ2-1; no D gene is confidently identified. This receptor was identified in a man under 40 with acute or convalescent COVID-19. The sample consisted of peripheral blood. The encoded CDR3 is CASSQDGGAYNEQFF. The DNA is TGTGCCAGCAGCCAAGATGGCGGAGCCTACAATGAGCAGTTCTTC.